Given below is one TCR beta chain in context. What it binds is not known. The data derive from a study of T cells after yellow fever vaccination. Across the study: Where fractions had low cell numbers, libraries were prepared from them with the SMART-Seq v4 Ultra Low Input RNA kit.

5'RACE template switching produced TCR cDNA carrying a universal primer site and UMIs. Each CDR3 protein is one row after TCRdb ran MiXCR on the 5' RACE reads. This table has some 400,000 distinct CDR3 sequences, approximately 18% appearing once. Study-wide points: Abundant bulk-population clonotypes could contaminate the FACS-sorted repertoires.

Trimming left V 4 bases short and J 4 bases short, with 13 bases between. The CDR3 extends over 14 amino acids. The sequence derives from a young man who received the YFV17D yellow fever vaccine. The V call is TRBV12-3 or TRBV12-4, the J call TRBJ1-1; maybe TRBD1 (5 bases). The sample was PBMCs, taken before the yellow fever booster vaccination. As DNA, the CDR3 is TGTGCCAGCAGTTCCAGAGGGGCCATCACTGAAGCTTTCTTT. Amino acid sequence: CASSSRGAITEAFF.